The 5 T cell receptor beta chains below come from one sample, sequenced in a study of CD8+CD57+ T cells in acquired aplastic anemia. Whoever was chosen for sequencing had shown CD8+CD57+ cell expansion by flow cytometry. Genomic DNA provided the template from which TCR beta VDJ and CDR3 profiles were obtained. TCRdb itself ran the reads through MiXCR, one entry per CDR3 protein. Counted here are around 250,000 distinct CDR3 sequences, approximately 86% occurring once; the ten biggest clones make up less than 50%. The sample taken for sequencing was sorted CD4+, CD8+, or CD8+CD57+ T cells (not recorded which) from PBMCs. The receptors stem from a human donor with aplastic anemia.

About this clonotype: Sequence at one end of the junction differs from germline and may be a read error. DNA of the CDR3: TGTGCCAGCAGGTTAGCGGGGGGTCCCGATAAGTTC. Amino acids: CASRLAGGPDKF. The gene calls are TRBV7-8 and TRBJ2-5, with 10 bases fitting TRBD2. The CDR3 is 12 residues long. CDR1 and CDR2 from the germline V gene are SGHVS and FQNEAQ.

This clonotype was detected only a few times. Relative to the germline gene, one junction end is altered; a read error may explain this. This rearrangement joins TRBV29-1 to TRBJ2-1; TRBD1 is a possible D gene (5 bases). Germline assignment: CDR1 SQVTM and CDR2 ANQGSEA. The CDR3 covers 11 residues. The CDR3 region has the DNA TGCACAATTACCAGGGTCACTGAGCAGTTCTTT. Translating it yields CTITRVTEQFF.

The chain combines TRBV7-2 with TRBJ1-2, with a weak D call TRBD1 (5 bases). V shed 3 bases and J shed 6 bases, with 20 bases lying between them. CDR3 length: 16 residues. Germline CDR1 is SGHTA and CDR2 is FQGNSA. This CDR3 reads CASSLARGGDTHGYTF. As DNA, the CDR3 is TGTGCCAGCAGCTTGGCGAGGGGCGGGGATACGCATGGCTACACCTTC.

On this clonotype: At one end the junction does not follow the germline gene, possibly because of a read error. V and J are TRBV2 and TRBJ2-5, with TRBD2 as a possible D gene (6 bases). CDR1 is SNHLY and CDR2 is FYNNEI in the germline V gene. This CDR3 comprises 13 residues. CDR3 sequence: CATGGPAEETQYF. The CDR3 DNA is TGTGCCACCGGGGGACCGGCAGAGGAGACGCAGTACTTC.

This rearrangement joins TRBV5-1 to TRBJ1-1; possibly TRBD1 for D (5 bases). In germline, CDR1 is SGHRS, CDR2 YFSETQ. Between the trimmed V and J ends, which lost 0 bases and 7 bases, there was a span of 13 bases. This CDR3 comprises 14 residues. The CDR3 sequence is CASSLEATENEAFF. The CDR3 bases are TGCGCCAGCAGCTTGGAGGCGACAGAGAATGAAGCTTTCTTT.